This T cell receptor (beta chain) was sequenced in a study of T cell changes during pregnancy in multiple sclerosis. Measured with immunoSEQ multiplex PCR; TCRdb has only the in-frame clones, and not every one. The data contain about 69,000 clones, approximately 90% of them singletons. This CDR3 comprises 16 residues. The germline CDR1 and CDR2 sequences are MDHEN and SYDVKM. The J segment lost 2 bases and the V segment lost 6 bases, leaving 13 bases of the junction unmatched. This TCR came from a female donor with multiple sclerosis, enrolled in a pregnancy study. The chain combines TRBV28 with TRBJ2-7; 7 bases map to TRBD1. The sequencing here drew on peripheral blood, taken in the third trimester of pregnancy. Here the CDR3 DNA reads TGTGCCAGCAGCCCCCACAGGGGCGCGCTTACCTACGAGCAGTACTTC. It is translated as CASSPHRGALTYEQYF.